The present T cell receptor (beta chain) was sequenced within a study of blood T cell repertoires in COVID-19. As for the study in general: Both acute and convalescent COVID-19 samples were obtained from the United States, Italy and Spain. From T cells, B-cell-depleted T cells, or PBMCs came the material, which was cDNA or gDNA.

In the original analysis: Using reference gene primer amplification, nucleated cell counts were estimated. Only in-frame clones appear in the TCRdb table, and some are missing; sequencing was by immunoSEQ multiplex PCR. V and J calls and clone size are given by that table; D and trimming were obtained from the DNA. This table has around 97,000 clones, around nine tenths appearing once. Specimen: peripheral blood. This clonotype was obtained from a man in his forties or fifties in a cohort sampled during active COVID-19.

CDR3 amino acids: CASSQTNRLEAFF. The CDR3 bases are TGTGCCAGCAGCCAGACTAACAGACTTGAAGCTTTCTTT. J is TRBJ1-1 and V is TRBV3-1 (or the pseudogene TRBV3-2), with unresolved D. CDR3 size: 13 residues. CDR1 LGHDT and CDR2 YNNKEL come from the germline V gene (reference sequence). V lost 3 bases, J lost 7 bases, and 12 bases lay in between.